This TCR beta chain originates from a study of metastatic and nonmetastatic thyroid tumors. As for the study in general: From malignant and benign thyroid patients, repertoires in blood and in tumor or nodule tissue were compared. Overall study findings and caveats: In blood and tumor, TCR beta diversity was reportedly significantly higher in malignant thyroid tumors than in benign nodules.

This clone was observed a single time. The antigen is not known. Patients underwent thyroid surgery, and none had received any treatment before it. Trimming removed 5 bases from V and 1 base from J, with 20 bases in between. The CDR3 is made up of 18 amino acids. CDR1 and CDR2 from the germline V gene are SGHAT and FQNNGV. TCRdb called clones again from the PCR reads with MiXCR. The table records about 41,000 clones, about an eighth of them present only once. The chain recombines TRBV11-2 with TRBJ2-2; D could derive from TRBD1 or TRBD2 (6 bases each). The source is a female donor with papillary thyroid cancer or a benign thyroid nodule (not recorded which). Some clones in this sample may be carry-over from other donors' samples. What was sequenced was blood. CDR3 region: CASSDTGGGKWNTGELFF. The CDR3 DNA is TGTGCCAGCAGCGATACCGGGGGCGGGAAGTGGAACACCGGGGAGCTGTTTTTT.